The T cell receptor beta chain under discussion was sequenced for a study of radiotherapy plus CTLA-4 blockade in lung cancer. V lost 1 base and J lost 7, with 11 bases in between. Germline CDR1 and CDR2: SNHLY and FYNNEI. CDR3 length: 13 residues. Assay used: immunoSEQ multiplex PCR; TCRdb lists only in-frame clones, some missing. This sample carries tens of thousands of clones, about 90% of them seen once, and the ten largest clones take around 2%. This chain uses TRBV2 with TRBJ2-7, with a weak D call TRBD2 (5 bases). The TCR sequence derives from a human donor with non-small cell lung cancer who had a partial response to radiotherapy plus ipilimumab. This sample comprised peripheral blood, obtained from a patient treated with radiotherapy plus ipilimumab. CDR3 DNA: TGTGCCAGCAGTGAAGGAGAAAGGAGGGAGCAGTACTTC. It specifies CASSEGERREQYF. Full variable domain (rest looked up from reference TRBV2 and TRBJ2-7): EPEVTQTPSHQVTQMGQEVILRCVPISNHLYFYWYRQILGQKVEFLVSFYNNEISEKSEIFDDQFSVERPDGSNFTLKIRSTKLEDSAMYFCASSEGERREQYFGPGTRLTVT.